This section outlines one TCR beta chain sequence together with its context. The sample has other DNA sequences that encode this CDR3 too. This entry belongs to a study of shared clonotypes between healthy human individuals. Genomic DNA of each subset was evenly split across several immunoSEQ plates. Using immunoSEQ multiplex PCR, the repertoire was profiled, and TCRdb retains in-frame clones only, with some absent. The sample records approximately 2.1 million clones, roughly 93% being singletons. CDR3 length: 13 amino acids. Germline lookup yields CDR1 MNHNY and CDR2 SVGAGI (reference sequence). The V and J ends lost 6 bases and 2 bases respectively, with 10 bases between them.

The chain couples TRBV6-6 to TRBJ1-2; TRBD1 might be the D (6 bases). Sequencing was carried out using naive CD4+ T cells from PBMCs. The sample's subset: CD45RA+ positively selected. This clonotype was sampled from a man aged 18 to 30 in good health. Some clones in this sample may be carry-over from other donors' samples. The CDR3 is CASSYRANYGYTF. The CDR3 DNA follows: TGTGCCAGCAGCTACAGGGCCAACTATGGCTACACCTTC.